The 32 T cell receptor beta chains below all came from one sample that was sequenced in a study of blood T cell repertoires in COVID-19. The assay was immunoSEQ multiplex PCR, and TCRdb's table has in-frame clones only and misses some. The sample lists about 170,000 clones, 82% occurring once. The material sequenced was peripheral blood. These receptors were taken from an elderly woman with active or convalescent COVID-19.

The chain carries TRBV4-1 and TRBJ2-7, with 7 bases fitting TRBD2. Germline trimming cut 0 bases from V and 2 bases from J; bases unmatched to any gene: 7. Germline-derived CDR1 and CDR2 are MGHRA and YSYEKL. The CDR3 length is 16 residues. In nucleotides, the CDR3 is TGCGCCAGCAGCCAAGATCGACGGGAGGCGACCTACGAGCAGTACTTC. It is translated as CASSQDRREATYEQYF.

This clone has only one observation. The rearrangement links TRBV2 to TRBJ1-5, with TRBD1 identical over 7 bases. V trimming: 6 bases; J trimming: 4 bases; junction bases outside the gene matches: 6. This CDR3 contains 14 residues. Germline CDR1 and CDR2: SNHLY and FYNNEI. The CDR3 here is CASRGIRGNQPQHF. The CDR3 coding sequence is TGTGCCAGCAGAGGGATCAGGGGGAATCAGCCCCAGCATTTT.

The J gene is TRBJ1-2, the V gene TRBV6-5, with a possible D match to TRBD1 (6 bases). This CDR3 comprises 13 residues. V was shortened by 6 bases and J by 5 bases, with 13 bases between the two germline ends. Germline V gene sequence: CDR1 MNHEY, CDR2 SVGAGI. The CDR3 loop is CASRLGHLYGYTF. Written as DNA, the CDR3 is TGTGCCAGCAGGCTGGGACACCTATATGGCTACACCTTC.

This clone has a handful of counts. CDR3 coding DNA: TGCAGCGTCGGGACAGGGAACGGTGGAGGCTACACCTTC. Translation gives CSVGTGNGGGYTF. The chain employs TRBV29-1 and TRBJ1-2, with TRBD1 identical over 9 bases. This CDR3 comprises 13 residues. V gave up 6 bases and J gave up 8 bases; unmatched junction bases: 10. Germline values: CDR1 SQVTM, CDR2 ANQGSEA.

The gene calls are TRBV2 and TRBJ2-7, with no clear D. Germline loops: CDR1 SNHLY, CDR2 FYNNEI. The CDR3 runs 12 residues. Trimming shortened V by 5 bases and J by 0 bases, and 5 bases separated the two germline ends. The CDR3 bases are TGTGCCAGCAGTCCCAGCTCCTACGAGCAGTACTTC. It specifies CASSPSSYEQYF.

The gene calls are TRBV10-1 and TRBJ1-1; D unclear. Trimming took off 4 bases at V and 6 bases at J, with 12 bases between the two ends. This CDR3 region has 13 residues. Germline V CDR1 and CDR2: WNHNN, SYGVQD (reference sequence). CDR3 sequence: CASSGSGNAEAFF. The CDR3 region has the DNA TGCGCCAGCAGTGGTTCGGGAAACGCTGAAGCTTTCTTT.

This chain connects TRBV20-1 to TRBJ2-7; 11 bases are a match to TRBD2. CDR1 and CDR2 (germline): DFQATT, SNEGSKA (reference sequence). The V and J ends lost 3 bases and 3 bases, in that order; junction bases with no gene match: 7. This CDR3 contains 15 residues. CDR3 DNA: TGCAGTGCTAGTGATACTAGCGGGGGCATCTACGAGCAGTACTTC. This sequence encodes CSASDTSGGIYEQYF.

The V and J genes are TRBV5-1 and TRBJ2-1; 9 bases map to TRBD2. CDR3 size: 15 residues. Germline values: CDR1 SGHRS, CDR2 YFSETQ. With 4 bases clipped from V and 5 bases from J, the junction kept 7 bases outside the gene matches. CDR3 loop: CASSPRLAEDNEQFF. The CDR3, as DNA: TGCGCCAGCAGCCCCCGACTAGCGGAGGACAATGAGCAGTTCTTC.

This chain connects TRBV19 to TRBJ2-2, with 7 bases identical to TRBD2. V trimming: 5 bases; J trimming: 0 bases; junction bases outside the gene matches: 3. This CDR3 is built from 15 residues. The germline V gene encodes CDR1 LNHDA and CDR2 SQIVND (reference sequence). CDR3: CASSPLAPNTGELFF. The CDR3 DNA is TGTGCCAGTAGTCCACTAGCGCCGAACACCGGGGAGCTGTTTTTT.

The CDR3 loop reads CASSRRGVGTNTEAFF. Written as DNA, the CDR3 is TGCGCCAGCAGTCGGCGGGGCGTCGGGACGAACACTGAAGCTTTCTTT. The V call is TRBV23-1, the J call TRBJ1-1, with D possibly TRBD1 on 5 matching bases. TRBV23-1 is classed as an ORF, of uncertain function. This CDR3 has 16 amino acids. The germline V and J ends were trimmed by 4 bases and 1 base, with 16 bases remaining between them.

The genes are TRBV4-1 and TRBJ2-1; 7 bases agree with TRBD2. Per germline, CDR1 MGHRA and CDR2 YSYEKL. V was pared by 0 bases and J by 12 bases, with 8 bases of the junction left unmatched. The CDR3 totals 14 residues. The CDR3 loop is CASSQETGTMPQFF. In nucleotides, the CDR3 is TGCGCCAGCAGCCAAGAAACCGGGACTATGCCGCAGTTCTTC.

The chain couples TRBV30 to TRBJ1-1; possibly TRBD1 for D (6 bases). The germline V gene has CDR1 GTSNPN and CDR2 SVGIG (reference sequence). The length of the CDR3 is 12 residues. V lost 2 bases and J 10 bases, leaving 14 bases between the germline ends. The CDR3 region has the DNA TGTGCCTGGAGTCCGATACAGGGATTAGCTTTCTTT. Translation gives CAWSPIQGLAFF.

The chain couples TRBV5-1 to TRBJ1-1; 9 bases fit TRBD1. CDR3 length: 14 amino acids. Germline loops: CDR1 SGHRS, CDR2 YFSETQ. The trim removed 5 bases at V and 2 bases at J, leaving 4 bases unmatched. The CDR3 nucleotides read TGCGCCAGCAGATGGGACAGGGTAAACACTGAAGCTTTCTTT. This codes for CASRWDRVNTEAFF.

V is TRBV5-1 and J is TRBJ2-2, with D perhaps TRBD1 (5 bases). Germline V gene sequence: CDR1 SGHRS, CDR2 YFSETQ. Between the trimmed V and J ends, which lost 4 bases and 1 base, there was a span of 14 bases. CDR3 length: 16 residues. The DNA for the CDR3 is TGCGCCAGCAGCCCGACGTCCACAGGGAACACCGGGGAGCTGTTTTTT. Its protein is CASSPTSTGNTGELFF.

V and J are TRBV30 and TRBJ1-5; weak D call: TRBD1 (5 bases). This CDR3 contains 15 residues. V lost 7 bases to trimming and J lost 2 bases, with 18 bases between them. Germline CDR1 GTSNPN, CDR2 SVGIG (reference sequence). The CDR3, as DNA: TGTGCCTTGGCAGAACAAGGAGGGGGCAATCAGCCCCAGCATTTT. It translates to CALAEQGGGNQPQHF.

Here the CDR3 DNA reads TGTGCCAGTAGCCTCGGGACAGGGCAGGGCGAGCAGTACTTC. Protein: CASSLGTGQGEQYF. The V gene is TRBV19, the J gene TRBJ2-7, with 9 bases identical to TRBD1. In germline, CDR1 is LNHDA, CDR2 SQIVND (reference sequence). This CDR3 has 14 amino acids. V shed 6 bases, J shed 6 bases, and the junction held 9 bases outside the gene matches. Full variable domain (missing parts from reference TRBV19 and TRBJ2-7): DGGITQSPKYLFRKEGQNVTLSCEQNLNHDAMYWYRQDPGQGLRLIYYSQIVNDFQKGDIAEGYSVSREKKESFPLTVTSAQKNPTAFYLCASSLGTGQGEQYFGPGTRLTVT.

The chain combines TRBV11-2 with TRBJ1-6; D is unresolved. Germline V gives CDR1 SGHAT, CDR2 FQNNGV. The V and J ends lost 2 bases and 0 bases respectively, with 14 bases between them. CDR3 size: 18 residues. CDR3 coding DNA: TGTGCCAGCAGCTTATTCCTGTGGGCCCGCTCCTATAATTCACCCCTCCACTTT. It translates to CASSLFLWARSYNSPLHF.

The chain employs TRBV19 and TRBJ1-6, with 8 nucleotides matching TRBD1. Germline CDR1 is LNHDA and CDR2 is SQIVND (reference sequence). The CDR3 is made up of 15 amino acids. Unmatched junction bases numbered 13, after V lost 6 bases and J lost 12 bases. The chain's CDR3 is CASSPGTGEPEPLHF. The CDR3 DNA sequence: TGTGCCAGTAGCCCAGGGACAGGCGAACCCGAACCCCTCCACTTT.

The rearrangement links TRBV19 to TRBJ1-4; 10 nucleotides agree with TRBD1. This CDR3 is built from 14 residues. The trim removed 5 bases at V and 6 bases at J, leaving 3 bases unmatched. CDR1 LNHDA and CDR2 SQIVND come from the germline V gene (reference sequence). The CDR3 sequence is CASSVTGGDEKLFF. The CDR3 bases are TGTGCCAGTAGTGTGACAGGGGGCGATGAAAAACTGTTTTTT.

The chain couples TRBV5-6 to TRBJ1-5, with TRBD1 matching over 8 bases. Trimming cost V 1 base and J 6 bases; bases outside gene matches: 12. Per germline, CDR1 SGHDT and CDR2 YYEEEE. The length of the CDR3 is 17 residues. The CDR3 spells CASSLWTGRPGGQPQHF. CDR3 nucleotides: TGTGCCAGCAGCTTGTGGACAGGGCGCCCAGGGGGTCAGCCCCAGCATTTT. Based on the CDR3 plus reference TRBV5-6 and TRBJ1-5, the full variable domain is DAGVTQSPTHLIKTRGQQVTLRCSPKSGHDTVSWYQQALGQGPQFIFQYYEEEERQRGNFPDRFSGHQFPNYSSELNVNALLLGDSALYLCASSLWTGRPGGQPQHFGDGTRLSIL.

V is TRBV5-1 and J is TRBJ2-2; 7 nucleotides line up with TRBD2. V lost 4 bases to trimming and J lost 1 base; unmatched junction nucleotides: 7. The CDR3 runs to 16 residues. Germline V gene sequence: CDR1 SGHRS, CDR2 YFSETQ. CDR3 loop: CASSPHASGNTGELFF. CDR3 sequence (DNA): TGCGCCAGCAGCCCCCACGCTAGCGGGAACACCGGGGAGCTGTTTTTT.

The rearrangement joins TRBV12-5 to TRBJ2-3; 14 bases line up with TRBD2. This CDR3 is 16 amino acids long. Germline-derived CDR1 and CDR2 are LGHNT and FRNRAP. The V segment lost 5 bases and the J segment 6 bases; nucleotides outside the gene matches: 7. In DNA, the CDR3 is TGTGCTAGTGGTCCGGGGACTAGCGGGAGTATCGATACGCAGTATTTT. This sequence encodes CASGPGTSGSIDTQYF.

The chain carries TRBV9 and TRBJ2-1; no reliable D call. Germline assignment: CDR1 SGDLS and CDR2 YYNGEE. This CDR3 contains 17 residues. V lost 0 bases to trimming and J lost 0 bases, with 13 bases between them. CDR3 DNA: TGTGCCAGCAGCGTAGACGACTTTGGAAGCTCCTACAATGAGCAGTTCTTC. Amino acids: CASSVDDFGSSYNEQFF.

The CDR3 nucleotides read TGTGCCAGCAGCGCTCAAGGACTAGCGGAAGATACGCAGTATTTT. It is translated as CASSAQGLAEDTQYF. This chain connects TRBV7-7 to TRBJ2-3; the match to TRBD2 covers 10 bases. This CDR3 comprises 15 residues. CDR1 SSHAT and CDR2 FNYEAQ come from the germline V gene (reference sequence). V shed 5 bases and J 5 bases; nucleotides not matched to a gene: 7.

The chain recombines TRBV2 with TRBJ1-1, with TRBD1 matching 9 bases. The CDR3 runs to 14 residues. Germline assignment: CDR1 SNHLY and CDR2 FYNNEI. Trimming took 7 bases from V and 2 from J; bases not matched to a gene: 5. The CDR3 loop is CASIGTGRNTEAFF. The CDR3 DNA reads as TGTGCCAGCATCGGGACAGGGAGAAACACTGAAGCTTTCTTT.

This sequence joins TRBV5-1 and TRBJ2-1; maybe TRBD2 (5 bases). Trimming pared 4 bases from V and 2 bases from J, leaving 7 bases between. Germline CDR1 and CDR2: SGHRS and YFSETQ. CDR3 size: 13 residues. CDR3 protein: CASSPTTYNEQFF. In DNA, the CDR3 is TGCGCCAGCAGCCCGACTACCTACAATGAGCAGTTCTTC.

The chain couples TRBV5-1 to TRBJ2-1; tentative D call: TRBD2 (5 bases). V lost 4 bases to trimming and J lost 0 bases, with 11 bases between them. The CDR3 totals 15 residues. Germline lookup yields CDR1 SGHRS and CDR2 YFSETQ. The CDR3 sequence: CASSRTGLSYNEQFF. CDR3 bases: TGCGCCAGCAGCCGGACTGGGCTCTCCTACAATGAGCAGTTCTTC.

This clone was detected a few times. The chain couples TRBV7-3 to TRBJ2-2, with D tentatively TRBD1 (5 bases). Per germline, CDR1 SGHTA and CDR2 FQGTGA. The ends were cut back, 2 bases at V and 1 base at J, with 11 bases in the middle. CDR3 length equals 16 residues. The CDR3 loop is CASSLFGAGNTGELFF. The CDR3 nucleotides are TGTGCCAGCAGCTTATTTGGGGCAGGGAACACCGGGGAGCTGTTTTTT.

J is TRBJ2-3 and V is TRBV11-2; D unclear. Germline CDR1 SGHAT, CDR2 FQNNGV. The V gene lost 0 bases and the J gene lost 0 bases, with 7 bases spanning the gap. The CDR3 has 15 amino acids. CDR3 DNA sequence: TGTGCCAGCAGCTTAGATCTGGCTAGCACAGATACGCAGTATTTT. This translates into CASSLDLASTDTQYF.

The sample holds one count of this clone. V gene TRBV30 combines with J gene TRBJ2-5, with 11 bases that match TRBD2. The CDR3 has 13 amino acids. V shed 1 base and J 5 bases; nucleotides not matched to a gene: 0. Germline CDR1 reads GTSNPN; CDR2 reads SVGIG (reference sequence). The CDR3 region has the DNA TGTGCCTGGAGTGGACTAGCGGGGGAGACCCAGTACTTC. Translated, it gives CAWSGLAGETQYF. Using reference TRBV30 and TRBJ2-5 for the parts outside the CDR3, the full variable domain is SQTIHQWPATLVQPVGSPLSLECTVEGTSNPNLYWYRQAAGRGLQLLFYSVGIGQISSEVPQNLSASRPQDRQFILSSKKLLLSDSGFYLCAWSGLAGETQYFGPGTRLLVL.

In DNA form, the CDR3 reads TGTGCCAGCAGCTTGGTCGGCGGGGACAGAACTAATGAAAAACTGTTTTTT. It yields the protein CASSLVGGDRTNEKLFF. The chain links TRBV5-6 to TRBJ1-4; 7 bases are shared with TRBD1. Germline V gives CDR1 SGHDT, CDR2 YYEEEE. V was clipped by 0 bases and J by 1 base; unmatched bases: 6. This CDR3 comprises 17 residues.

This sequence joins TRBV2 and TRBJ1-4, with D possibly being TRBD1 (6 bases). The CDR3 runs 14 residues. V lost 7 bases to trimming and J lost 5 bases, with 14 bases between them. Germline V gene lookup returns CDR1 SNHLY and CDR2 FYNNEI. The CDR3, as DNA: TGTGCCAGCACTCAGGAGCAGGGGAATGAAAAACTGTTTTTT. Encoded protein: CASTQEQGNEKLFF. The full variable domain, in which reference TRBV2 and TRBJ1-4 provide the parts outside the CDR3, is EPEVTQTPSHQVTQMGQEVILRCVPISNHLYFYWYRQILGQKVEFLVSFYNNEISEKSEIFDDQFSVERPDGSNFTLKIRSTKLEDSAMYFCASTQEQGNEKLFFGSGTQLSVL.